The 24 T cell receptor beta chains presented below share a single source sample, sequenced in a study of response to subunit inactivated influenza vaccine. TCRdb analysed the RT-PCR reads with MiXCR anew, one entry per CDR3 protein. The table lists about 530,000 distinct CDR3 sequences, 12% of them singletons. Sequencing was performed on PBMCs from blood, taken on the day of vaccination. The source of these receptors is a man between 50 and 59 years old who received an inactivated influenza vaccine.

This clonotype appeared a few times. The gene calls are TRBV11-2 and TRBJ2-6; the D gene is possibly TRBD1 (6 bases). The germline gives CDR1 SGHAT, CDR2 FQNNGV. CDR3 length equals 19 residues. V lost 3 bases to trimming and J lost 0 bases, with 18 bases between them. CDR3 nucleotide sequence: TGTGCCAGCAGCTTCTTACAGGGCCCACTCAGCTCTGGGGCCAACGTCCTGACTTTC. Encoded protein: CASSFLQGPLSSGANVLTF. Full variable domain (outside the CDR3, taken from reference TRBV11-2 and TRBJ2-6): EAGVAQSPRYKIIEKRQSVAFWCNPISGHATLYWYQQILGQGPKLLIQFQNNGVVDDSQLPKDRFSAERLKGVDSTLKIQPAKLEDSAVYLCASSFLQGPLSSGANVLTFGAGSRLTVL.

The table lists this clonotype with a few counts. The chain combines TRBV12-3 or TRBV12-4 with TRBJ2-5; D remains ambiguous. V lost 1 base to trimming and J lost 5 bases, with 11 bases between them. This CDR3 spans 14 amino acids. The CDR3 here is CASSLGYRRETQYF. CDR3 nucleotide sequence: TGTGCCAGCAGTTTAGGGTACAGAAGGGAGACCCAGTACTTC.

A few counts support this clonotype. This sequence joins TRBV11-2 and TRBJ2-7; 7 bases line up with TRBD2. This CDR3 region has 14 residues. J was trimmed by 2 bases and V by 3 bases; bases with no gene match: 4. Germline CDR1 is SGHAT and CDR2 is FQNNGV. The CDR3 loop is CASSFGGSPYEQYF. In DNA form, the CDR3 reads TGTGCCAGCAGCTTCGGGGGGTCCCCCTACGAGCAGTACTTC.

This clonotype was seen a handful of times. The chain is built from TRBV7-2 and TRBJ2-7; possible D gene TRBD2, 6 bases. Trimming pared 1 base from V and 0 bases from J, leaving 13 bases between. CDR3 length equals 16 residues. From germline, CDR1 is SGHTA and CDR2 FQGNSA. In nucleotides, the CDR3 is TGTGCCAGCAGCTTAGTTTCCGGGAGAATCTCCTACGAGCAGTACTTC. Translated, it gives CASSLVSGRISYEQYF.

The sample holds many counts of this clonotype. This chain connects TRBV3-1 to TRBJ2-7; 9 bases match TRBD1. From germline, CDR1 is LGHDT and CDR2 YNNKEL (reference sequence). Germline trimming cut 4 bases from V and 4 bases from J; bases unmatched to any gene: 8. The CDR3 sequence is 15 residues long. The DNA for the CDR3 is TGTGCCAGCAGCCCAGCGGGACAGGGACCTTACGAGCAGTACTTC. Protein sequence: CASSPAGQGPYEQYF.

Here the CDR3 DNA reads TGTGCCAGCAGTTTTAGAGGGAGCGGCTACGAGCAGTACTTC. Residues: CASSFRGSGYEQYF. This chain uses TRBV28 with TRBJ2-7, with a tentative D call TRBD2 (5 bases). This CDR3 is built from 14 residues. Germline CDR1 reads MDHEN; CDR2 reads SYDVKM. V was shortened by 3 bases and J by 3 bases, with 12 bases between the two germline ends.

The genes are TRBV29-1 and TRBJ2-7; D is unclear. The germline CDR1 and CDR2 sequences are SQVTM and ANQGSEA. This CDR3 is built from 10 residues. With 6 bases removed from V and 2 bases from J, the gap between germline ends came to 5 bases. In nucleotides, the CDR3 is TGCAGCGTGATGGCCTACGAGCAGTACTTC. Translated, it gives CSVMAYEQYF.

This clonotype was seen a handful of times. The chain combines TRBV29-1 with TRBJ2-7; 8 bases are shared with TRBD1. This CDR3 has 13 amino acids. J gave up 4 bases and V 6 bases, and 8 bases lay outside the gene matches. Germline CDR1 and CDR2: SQVTM and ANQGSEA. The CDR3 coding sequence is TGCAGCGTCCAAGGGCAGGGGGCTTACGAGCAGTACTTC. Residues: CSVQGQGAYEQYF.

The rearrangement links TRBV7-2 to TRBJ2-1; tentatively, D is TRBD1 or TRBD2 (5 bases each). CDR1 SGHTA and CDR2 FQGNSA come from the germline V gene. CDR3 length: 13 amino acids. With 4 bases removed from V and 10 bases from J, the gap between germline ends came to 14 bases. For the CDR3, the DNA is TGTGCCAGCAGCTACCGGGACGTCCCGGAGCAGTTCTTC. This translates into CASSYRDVPEQFF.

There are a few counts of this clonotype. This chain uses TRBV18 with TRBJ1-3; D call uncertain. The CDR3 totals 16 residues. The germline gives CDR1 KGHSH, CDR2 LQKENI. V was trimmed by 6 bases and J by 0 bases, leaving 15 bases between them. This CDR3 reads CASSPKQPNSGNTIYF. CDR3 in DNA: TGTGCCAGCTCGCCGAAACAGCCGAACTCTGGAAACACCATATATTTT. The full variable domain, in which reference TRBV18 and TRBJ1-3 provide the parts outside the CDR3, is NAGVMQNPRHLVRRRGQEARLRCSPMKGHSHVYWYRQLPEEGLKFMVYLQKENIIDESGMPKERFSAEFPKEGPSILRIQQVVRGDSAAYFCASSPKQPNSGNTIYFGEGSWLTVV.

This clonotype has just a few counts. The genes are TRBV6-5 and TRBJ1-1, with D uncertain. CDR3 length: 11 amino acids. Trimming cost V 5 bases and J 8 bases, with 9 bases left between them. CDR1 and CDR2 from the germline V gene are MNHEY and SVGAGI. Here the CDR3 reads CASSGRQEAFF. CDR3 DNA: TGTGCCAGCAGTGGCCGGCAGGAAGCTTTCTTT.

The chain recombines TRBV3-1 with TRBJ2-7, with D possibly being TRBD1 (6 bases). With 3 bases removed from V and 6 bases from J, the gap between germline ends came to 15 bases. The CDR3 runs 14 residues. CDR1 and CDR2 (germline): LGHDT, YNNKEL (reference sequence). The CDR3, as DNA: TGTGCCAGCAGCCAGGGGAACAGGGTCGGCGAGCAGTACTTC. Protein product: CASSQGNRVGEQYF.

V is TRBV15 and J is TRBJ2-1; TRBD2 matches 8 bases. Germline V lookup: CDR1 LNHNV, CDR2 YYDKDF (reference sequence). The CDR3 consists of 16 residues. The J segment lost 4 bases and the V segment lost 1 base, leaving 6 bases of the junction unmatched. Here the CDR3 reads CATSRGGGGYYNEQFF. As DNA, the CDR3 is TGTGCCACCAGCAGAGGAGGCGGGGGGTATTACAATGAGCAGTTCTTC.

The chain carries TRBV12-3 or TRBV12-4 and TRBJ1-6, with 7 bases aligning to TRBD1. The CDR3 runs to 15 residues. Trimming took 5 bases from V and 5 from J; bases not matched to a gene: 6. The CDR3 nucleotides read TGTGCCAGCAGTCCGACAGGGCTAAATAATTCACCCCTCCACTTT. Its translation is CASSPTGLNNSPLHF.

This clonotype has just a few counts. V usage is TRBV5-1 and J usage is TRBJ2-5; TRBD2 aligns across 10 bases. Germline V lookup: CDR1 SGHRS, CDR2 YFSETQ. The J segment lost 5 bases and the V segment lost 2 bases, leaving 9 bases of the junction unmatched. This CDR3 has 16 amino acids. CDR3 region: CASSFRAGGPSETQYF. DNA for the CDR3: TGCGCCAGCAGCTTTCGAGCGGGAGGGCCTTCCGAGACCCAGTACTTC. The full variable domain, in which reference TRBV5-1 and TRBJ2-5 provide the parts outside the CDR3, is KAGVTQTPRYLIKTRGQQVTLSCSPISGHRSVSWYQQTPGQGLQFLFEYFSETQRNKGNFPGRFSGRQFSNSRSEMNVSTLELGDSALYLCASSFRAGGPSETQYFGPGTRLLVL.

The chain is built from TRBV4-2 and TRBJ2-1; TRBD2 agrees at 9 bases. V gave up 0 bases and J gave up 6 bases; unmatched junction bases: 9. CDR1 is LGHNA and CDR2 is YNFKEQ in the germline V gene. The CDR3 loop spans 17 amino acids. In DNA form, the CDR3 reads TGTGCCAGCAGCCAAGATTTGGCGGGAGGGCTTCCCAATGAGCAGTTCTTC. Amino acids: CASSQDLAGGLPNEQFF.

This clonotype was seen repeatedly, ten times or more. This rearrangement joins TRBV7-9 to TRBJ2-3; 8 bases line up with TRBD1. This CDR3 contains 17 residues. The V and J ends lost 5 bases and 0 bases, in that order; junction bases with no gene match: 10. Germline loops: CDR1 SEHNR, CDR2 FQNEAQ (reference sequence). CDR3 sequence reads: CASSLRVGTGSTDTQYF. The CDR3, as DNA: TGTGCCAGCAGCCTCCGGGTCGGGACAGGCAGCACAGATACGCAGTATTTT.

This clonotype has only a few counts. J is TRBJ2-1 and V is TRBV5-1, with 7 bases identical to TRBD2. V was pared by 1 base and J by 9 bases, with 10 bases of the junction left unmatched. CDR1 and CDR2 (germline): SGHRS, YFSETQ. This CDR3 is built from 15 residues. The CDR3 reads CASSLSAGVLGEQFF. The DNA of the CDR3 is TGCGCCAGCAGCTTGTCGGCGGGAGTGCTGGGTGAGCAGTTCTTC.

This clonotype has just a few counts. The chain recombines TRBV9 with TRBJ2-7; 9 bases line up with TRBD2. Germline assignment: CDR1 SGDLS and CDR2 YYNGEE. CDR3 size: 15 residues. Trimming removed 0 bases from V and 9 bases from J; junction bases left unmatched: 10. The CDR3 nucleotides are TGTGCCAGCAGCGTAGAAGGCTGGGCTAGCGGGATGCAGTACTTC. It is translated as CASSVEGWASGMQYF.

This clonotype was counted at least ten times. The chain has TRBV2 and TRBJ1-5; tentatively, D is TRBD1 (5 bases). Per germline, CDR1 SNHLY and CDR2 FYNNEI. Trimming cost V 7 bases and J 6 bases, with 10 bases left between them. This CDR3 spans 12 amino acids. The CDR3: CASTTVGQPQHF. The CDR3 coding sequence is TGTGCCAGCACGACAGTCGGTCAGCCCCAGCATTTT.

This clonotype was seen a few times. The rearrangement uses TRBV9 and TRBJ2-3; D ambiguous. Trimming left V 2 bases short and J 5 bases short, with 6 bases between. CDR1 and CDR2 (germline): SGDLS, YYNGEE. The CDR3 contains 12 residues. The CDR3 DNA follows: TGTGCCAGCAGCGTTCATGGAGATACGCAGTATTTT. It codes for CASSVHGDTQYF.

The V and J genes are TRBV7-9 and TRBJ2-3; tentatively, D is TRBD1 or TRBD2 (6 bases each). From germline, CDR1 is SEHNR and CDR2 FQNEAQ (reference sequence). The CDR3 sequence is 17 residues long. Trimming removed 0 bases at V and 6 bases at J, with 19 bases between. The CDR3 coding sequence is TGTGCCAGCAGCTTAGCGGTGGGAGCCCCGGGGGCGGATACGCAGTATTTT. Protein: CASSLAVGAPGADTQYF.

The chain links TRBV7-6 to TRBJ2-1; 7 bases match TRBD2. CDR1 and CDR2 from the germline V gene are SGHVS and FNYEAQ. The trim removed 3 bases at V and 7 bases at J, leaving 9 bases unmatched. The CDR3 totals 15 residues. The chain's CDR3 is CASSLWRRERNEQFF. For the CDR3, the DNA is TGTGCCAGCAGCTTGTGGAGGCGGGAGAGAAATGAGCAGTTCTTC.

This clonotype was seen only a few times. V is TRBV2 and J is TRBJ1-1; no firm D call. V was shortened by 7 bases and J by 10 bases, with 10 bases between the two germline ends. CDR1 and CDR2 (germline): SNHLY, FYNNEI. This CDR3 has 10 residues. The CDR3 protein is CASTQVGAFF. The DNA for the CDR3 is TGTGCCAGCACTCAGGTCGGAGCTTTCTTT. The complete variable domain, with remaining parts taken from reference TRBV2 and TRBJ1-1, reads EPEVTQTPSHQVTQMGQEVILRCVPISNHLYFYWYRQILGQKVEFLVSFYNNEISEKSEIFDDQFSVERPDGSNFTLKIRSTKLEDSAMYFCASTQVGAFFGQGTRLTVV.